This T cell receptor (beta chain) was identified during a study of T-cell memory formation after mild COVID-19 (dated by TCRdb to the early 2020s). Broadly, across the study: TCR sequence clusters from the two donors were largely donor specific. In a couple of donors, T-cell clones that expanded and contracted after mild COVID-19 were followed by sequencing TCRalpha and TCRbeta repertoires longitudinally. The cohort was made up of two young adult volunteers, one female and one male, who were previously healthy. General findings and caveats noted by the study authors: Only a couple of mild cases were covered by the study, and larger cohorts that include severe cases with pre-infection samples were considered necessary. Clones contracting from day 15 to 85 had balanced CD4/CD8 phenotypes, while a second wave expanding from day 15 to 37 was biased towards CD4+. The detection of some responding clones in pre-infection memory suggests that pre-existing cross-reactive memory T cells joined the SARS-CoV-2 response. The second-wave clones that peaked on day 37 were not confirmed to be SARS-CoV-2 specific. Contracting CD4+ clones were located mainly in the CM and EM memory subsets, whereas CD8+ clones were found to be enriched in EMRA.

CDR1 and CDR2 are read off the germline V gene (reference sequence) as MNHEY and SMNVEV. The CDR3 contains 12 residues, cysteine and phenylalanine counted. Only the CDR3 region is kept as DNA, spanning 36 bases read in frame from base 1. V is shortened by 6 bases, J by 1 base, and the region joining them spans 6 bases. In regard to this clonotype: Its binding antigen is unknown. Base qualities are not provided; no much larger clone lies one nucleotide away.

The sequencing machine was an Illumina NovaSeq 6000. Using 5'RACE with constant-segment primers, TCRalpha and TCRbeta cDNA libraries were constructed, with sample barcodes and unique molecular identifiers added in the process. RNA was extracted from every sample with Trizol reagent. The libraries were amplified in two PCR steps, and the second step added a second sample barcode and Illumina TruSeq adapters. Sequencing of libraries was performed on an Illumina NovaSeq with 2 x 150 bp paired-end reads. The paper's processing steps were these. Reads were demultiplexed and collapsed into UMI-guided consensus sequences with migec v1.2.7. Using mixcr v2.1.11, the UMI consensuses were aligned to TRA and TRB V and J templates and assembled into clonotypes. A clonotype was counted as expanded or contracted only if both edgeR and NoisET called the change significant, with noise models trained on biological replicates. For edgeR calls, the thresholds were a false discovery rate-adjusted p below 0.01 and a log2 fold-change of 1. As an exploratory analysis of dynamics, PCA with hierarchical clustering was applied to max-normalized trajectories of the 1000 most abundant clonotypes. The CD4 or CD8 phenotype of responding clones was assigned using the separately sequenced CD4+ and CD8+ repertoires. TCRdb reprocessing: public reads trimmed at Q25 with fastp, clones called with MiXCR, in-frame beta chains kept. Entries are consolidated by CDR3 protein sequence, retaining the most common genes and DNA. For this entry, the V and J calls and clone size follow TCRdb and not the study's own pipeline. This sample comprises 400,000 or so distinct CDR3 sequences, 20% of them detected only once. 8.4% of the sample is held by the ten biggest clonotypes.

Ficoll-Paque density gradient centrifugation was the method used to isolate PBMCs. The chain employs TRBV27 and TRBJ1-2; the D gene identity is not certain. This receptor was obtained from an adult woman who had mild COVID-19 (a few samples of this study predate the infection). The sample titles of this study are shuffled in the database, so cell type and time point are left out; the donor was told from shared clones. The sequenced material came from PBMCs or a T cell subset sorted from them (not recorded which). The DNA reads TGTGCCAGCAGAAGGGTTAACTATGGCTACACCTTC. Its translation reads: CASRRVNYGYTF.